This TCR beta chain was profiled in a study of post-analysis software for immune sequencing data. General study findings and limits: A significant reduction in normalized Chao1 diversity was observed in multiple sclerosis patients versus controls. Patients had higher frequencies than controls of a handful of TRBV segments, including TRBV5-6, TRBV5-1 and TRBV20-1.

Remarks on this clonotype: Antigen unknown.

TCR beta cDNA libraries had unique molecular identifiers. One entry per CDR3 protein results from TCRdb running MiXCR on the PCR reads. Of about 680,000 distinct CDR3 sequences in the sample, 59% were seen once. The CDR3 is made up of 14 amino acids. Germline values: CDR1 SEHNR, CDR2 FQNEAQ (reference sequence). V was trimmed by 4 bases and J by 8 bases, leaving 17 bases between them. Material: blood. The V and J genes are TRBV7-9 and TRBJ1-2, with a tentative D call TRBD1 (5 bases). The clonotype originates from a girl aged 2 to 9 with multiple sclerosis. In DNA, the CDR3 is TGTGCCAGCAGCTCGAATACGGGGAGGGACGGCTACACCTTC. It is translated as CASSSNTGRDGYTF.